This T cell receptor beta chain was sequenced for a study of shared clonotypes between healthy human individuals. At the level of the study: Serving as donors were a couple of women and three men, whose ages spanned 18 to 49.

It was at deep level that the assay was run. Assay used: immunoSEQ multiplex PCR; TCRdb lists only in-frame clones, some missing. This sample carries 2 million to 2.5 million clones, under 95% of them seen once, and the ten largest clones take 0.37%. This CDR3 contains 15 residues. V trimming: 9 bases; J trimming: 3 bases; junction bases outside the gene matches: 8. From germline, CDR1 is LNHDA and CDR2 SQIVND (reference sequence). The study enrolled healthy HIV-negative adults without recent acute infections or vaccinations as donors. Sequenced input: naive CD4+ T cells from PBMCs. The subset denotes: CD45RA+ positively selected. The V call is TRBV19, the J call TRBJ1-5; 10 bases agree with TRBD1. The TCR originated in a man aged 18 to 29 in good health. Some clones in this sample may be carry-over from other donors' samples. Here the CDR3 reads CASRQGANVNQPQHF. CDR3 in DNA: TGTGCCAGCCGACAGGGGGCAAATGTCAATCAGCCCCAGCATTTT.